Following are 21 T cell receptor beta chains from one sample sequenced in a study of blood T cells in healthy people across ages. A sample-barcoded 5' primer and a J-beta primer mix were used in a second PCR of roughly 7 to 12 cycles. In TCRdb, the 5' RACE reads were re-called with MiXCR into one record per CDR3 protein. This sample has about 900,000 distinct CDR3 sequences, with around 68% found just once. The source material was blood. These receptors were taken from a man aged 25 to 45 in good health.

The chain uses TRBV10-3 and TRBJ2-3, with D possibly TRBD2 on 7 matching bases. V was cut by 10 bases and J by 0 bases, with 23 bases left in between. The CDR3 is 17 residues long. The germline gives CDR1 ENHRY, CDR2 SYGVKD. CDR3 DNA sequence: TGTGCCACCCGGCTGACCCCGGCGGGGGCTAGCACAGATACGCAGTATTTT. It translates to CATRLTPAGASTDTQYF.

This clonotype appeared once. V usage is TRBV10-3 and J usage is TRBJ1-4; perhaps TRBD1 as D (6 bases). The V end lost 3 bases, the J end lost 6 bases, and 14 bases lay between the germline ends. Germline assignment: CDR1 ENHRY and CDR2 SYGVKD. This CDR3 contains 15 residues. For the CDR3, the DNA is TGTGCCATCAGTGATGTTGGGGGGCAAGATGAAAAACTGTTTTTT. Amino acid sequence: CAISDVGGQDEKLFF.

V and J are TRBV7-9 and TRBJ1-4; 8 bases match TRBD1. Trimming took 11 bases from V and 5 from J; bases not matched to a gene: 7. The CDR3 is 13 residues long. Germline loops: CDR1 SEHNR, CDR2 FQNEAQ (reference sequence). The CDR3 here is CAGEGQVNEKLFF. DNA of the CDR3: TGTGCCGGCGAGGGACAGGTCAATGAAAAACTGTTTTTT.

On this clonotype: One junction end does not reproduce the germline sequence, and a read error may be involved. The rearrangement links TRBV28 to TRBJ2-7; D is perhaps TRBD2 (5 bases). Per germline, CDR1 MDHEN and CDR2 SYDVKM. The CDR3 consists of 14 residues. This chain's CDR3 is CASSLFRETYERYF. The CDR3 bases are TGTGCCAGCAGTTTGTTCCGGGAAACCTACGAGCGGTACTTC.

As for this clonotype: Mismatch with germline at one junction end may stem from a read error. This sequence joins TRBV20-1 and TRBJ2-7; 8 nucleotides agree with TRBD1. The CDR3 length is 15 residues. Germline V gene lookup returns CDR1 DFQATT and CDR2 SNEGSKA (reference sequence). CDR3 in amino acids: CSARDPGQGPYVQYF. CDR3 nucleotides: TGCAGTGCTAGAGATCCCGGACAGGGTCCCTACGTGCAGTACTTC.

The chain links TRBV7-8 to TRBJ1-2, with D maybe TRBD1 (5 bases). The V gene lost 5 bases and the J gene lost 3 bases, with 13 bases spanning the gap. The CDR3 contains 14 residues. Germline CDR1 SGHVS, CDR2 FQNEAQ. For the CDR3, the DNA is TGTGCCAGCAGCCCTGGGACCGAGCACTATGGCTACACCTTC. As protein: CASSPGTEHYGYTF.

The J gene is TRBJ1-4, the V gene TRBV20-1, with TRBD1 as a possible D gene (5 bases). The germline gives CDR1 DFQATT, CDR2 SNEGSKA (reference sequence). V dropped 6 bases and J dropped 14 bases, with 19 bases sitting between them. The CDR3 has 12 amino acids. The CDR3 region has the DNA TGCAGTGCCCACGGGGCCATCAAGGGCCTGTTTTTT. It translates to CSAHGAIKGLFF.

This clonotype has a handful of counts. The CDR3 reads CASSLDLGRGAQKNEQFF. The CDR3 DNA follows: TGTGCCAGCAGTTTAGATTTGGGTAGGGGGGCCCAGAAGAATGAGCAGTTCTTC. V is TRBV12-3 or TRBV12-4 and J is TRBJ2-1; tentatively, D is TRBD1 or TRBD2 (6 bases each). The ends were cut back, 1 base at V and 7 bases at J, with 23 bases in the middle. This CDR3 spans 18 amino acids.

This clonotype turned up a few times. The chain's CDR3 is CASSLPWGANTGELFF. Written as DNA, the CDR3 is TGTGCCAGCAGTTTGCCCTGGGGTGCGAACACCGGGGAGCTGTTTTTT. This chain uses TRBV12-3 or TRBV12-4 with TRBJ2-2, with D unclear. Trimming removed 3 bases at V and 0 bases at J, with 11 bases between. This CDR3 spans 16 amino acids.

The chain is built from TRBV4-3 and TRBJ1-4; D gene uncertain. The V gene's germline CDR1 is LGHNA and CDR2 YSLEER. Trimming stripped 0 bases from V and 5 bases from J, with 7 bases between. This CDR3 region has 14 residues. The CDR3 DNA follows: TGCGCCAGCAGCCAAGATGGTTCGAATGAAAAACTGTTTTTT. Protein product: CASSQDGSNEKLFF.

This chain's CDR3 is CSAREGGPFFPETQYF. CDR3 coding DNA: TGCAGTGCTAGAGAGGGGGGACCCTTTTTCCCAGAGACCCAGTACTTC. The genes are TRBV20-1 and TRBJ2-5; TRBD2 is a possible D gene (6 bases). The germline V gene encodes CDR1 DFQATT and CDR2 SNEGSKA (reference sequence). The CDR3 runs 16 residues. V was shortened by 0 bases and J by 4 bases, with 18 bases between the two germline ends.

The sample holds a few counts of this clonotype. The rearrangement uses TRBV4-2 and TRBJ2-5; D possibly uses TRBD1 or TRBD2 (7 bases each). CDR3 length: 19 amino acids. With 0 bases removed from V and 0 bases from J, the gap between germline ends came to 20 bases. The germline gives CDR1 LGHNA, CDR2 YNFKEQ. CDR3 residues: CASSQDSRGALADQETQYF. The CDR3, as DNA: TGTGCCAGCAGCCAAGATTCCAGGGGGGCCCTAGCGGACCAAGAGACCCAGTACTTC.

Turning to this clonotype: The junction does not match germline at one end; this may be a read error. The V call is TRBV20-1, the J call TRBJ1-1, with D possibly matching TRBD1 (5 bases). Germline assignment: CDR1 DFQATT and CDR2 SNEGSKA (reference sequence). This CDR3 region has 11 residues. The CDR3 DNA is TGCAGTACTAGGGGGAACACTGAAGCTTTCTTT. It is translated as CSTRGNTEAFF.

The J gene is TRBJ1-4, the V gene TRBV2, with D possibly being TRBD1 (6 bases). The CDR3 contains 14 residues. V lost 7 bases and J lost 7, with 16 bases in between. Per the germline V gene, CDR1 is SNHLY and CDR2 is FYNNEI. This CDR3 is CASKPGTRGEKLFF. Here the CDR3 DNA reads TGTGCCAGCAAACCGGGGACAAGAGGTGAAAAACTGTTTTTT.

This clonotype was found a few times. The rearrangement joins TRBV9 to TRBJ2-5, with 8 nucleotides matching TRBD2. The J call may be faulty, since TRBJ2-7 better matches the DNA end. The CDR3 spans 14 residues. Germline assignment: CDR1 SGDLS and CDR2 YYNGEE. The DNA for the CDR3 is TGTGCCAGCAGCGTATCGCTAGCGGGCGACGAGCAGTACTTC. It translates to CASSVSLAGDEQYF.

CDR3 amino acids: CASKRGAAPAYEQYF. The CDR3 region has the DNA TGTGCCAGCAAAAGGGGGGCAGCGCCGGCCTACGAGCAGTACTTC. The chain employs TRBV11-2 and TRBJ2-7; D assignment may be TRBD1 or TRBD2 (6 bases each). Per germline, CDR1 SGHAT and CDR2 FQNNGV. Between the trimmed V and J ends, which lost 7 bases and 2 bases, there was a span of 18 bases. The CDR3 totals 15 residues.

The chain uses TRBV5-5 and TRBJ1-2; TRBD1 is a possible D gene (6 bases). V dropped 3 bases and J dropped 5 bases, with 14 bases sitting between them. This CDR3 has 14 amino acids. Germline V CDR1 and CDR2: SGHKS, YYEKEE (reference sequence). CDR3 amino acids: CASSSLLGQYGYTF. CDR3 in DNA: TGTGCCAGCAGCTCTTTGCTCGGACAGTATGGCTACACCTTC.

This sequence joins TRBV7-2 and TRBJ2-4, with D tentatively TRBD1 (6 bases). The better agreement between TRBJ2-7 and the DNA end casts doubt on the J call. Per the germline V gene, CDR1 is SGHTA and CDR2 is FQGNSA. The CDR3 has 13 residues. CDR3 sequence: CASSFETGYEQYF. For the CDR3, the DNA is TGTGCCAGCAGCTTTGAGACAGGCTACGAGCAGTACTTC.

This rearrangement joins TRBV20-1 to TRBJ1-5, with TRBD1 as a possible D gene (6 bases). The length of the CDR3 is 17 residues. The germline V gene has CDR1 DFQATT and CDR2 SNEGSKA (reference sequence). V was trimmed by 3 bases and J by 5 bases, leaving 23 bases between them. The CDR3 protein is CSASPGGGGTPYQPQHF. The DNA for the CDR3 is TGCAGTGCTAGCCCCGGAGGGGGGGGAACTCCTTATCAGCCCCAGCATTTT.

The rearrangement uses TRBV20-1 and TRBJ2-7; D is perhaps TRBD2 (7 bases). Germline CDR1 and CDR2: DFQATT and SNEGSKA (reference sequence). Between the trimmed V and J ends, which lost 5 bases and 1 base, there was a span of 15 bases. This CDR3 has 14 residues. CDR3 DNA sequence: TGCAGTGCTCCCCTGGCGGGGGCGTCCTACGAGCAGTACTTC. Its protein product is CSAPLAGASYEQYF.

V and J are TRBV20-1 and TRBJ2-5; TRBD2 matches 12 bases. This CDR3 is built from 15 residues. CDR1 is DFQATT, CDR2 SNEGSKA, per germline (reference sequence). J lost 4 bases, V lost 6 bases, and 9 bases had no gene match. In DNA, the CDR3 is TGCAGTGCCACAAATCTAGCGGGGGGGCTAGAGACCCAGTACTTC. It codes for CSATNLAGGLETQYF.